This T cell receptor (beta chain) originates from a study of vaccination and CD4 T cells after COVID-19. Across the study: Recovered patients in the cohort numbered six men and four women, two of them Hispanic. Control cultures were given a CEFX pool, an HIV-1 Nef pool, or no peptide. Overlapping SARS-CoV-2, HCoV-NL63, HCoV-OC43 and HCoV-229E spike peptides were used to stimulate cells.

About this clonotype: What it recognizes is unknown.

Germline V gene sequence: CDR1 DFQATT, CDR2 SNEGSKA (reference sequence). V was clipped by 7 bases and J by 1 base; unmatched bases: 8. CDR3 size: 15 residues. Treatment defined: roughly 10-day PBMC culture with coronavirus spike peptide pools or control peptides (ViraFEST assay). Cultured CD4+ T cell DNA was sequenced using the Oncomine TCR Beta short-read assay. TCRdb passed the PCR reads through MiXCR, listing each CDR3 protein once. The table has more than 4,000 distinct CDR3 sequences, about 48% seen once. V usage is TRBV20-1 and J usage is TRBJ1-1; the match to TRBD1 covers 11 bases. This receptor was taken from a human donor who had recovered from COVID-19. The sequenced sample consisted of CD4+ T cells from blood, cultured in vitro. The CDR3 DNA reads TGCAGTGTTCCCCGGACAGGGGGCGCGAACACTGAAGCTTTCTTT. It specifies CSVPRTGGANTEAFF.